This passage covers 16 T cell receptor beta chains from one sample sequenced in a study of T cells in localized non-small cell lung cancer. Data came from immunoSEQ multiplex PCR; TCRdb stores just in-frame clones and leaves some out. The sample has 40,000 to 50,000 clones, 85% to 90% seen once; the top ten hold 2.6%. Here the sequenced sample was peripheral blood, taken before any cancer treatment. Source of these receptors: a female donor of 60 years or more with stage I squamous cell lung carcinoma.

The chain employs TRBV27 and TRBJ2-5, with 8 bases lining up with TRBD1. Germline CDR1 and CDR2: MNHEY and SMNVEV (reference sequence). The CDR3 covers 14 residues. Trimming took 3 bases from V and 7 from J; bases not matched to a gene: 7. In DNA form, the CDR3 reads TGTGCCAGCAGTTTGTCAGGGGGCGCGGGGACCCAGTACTTC. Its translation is CASSLSGGAGTQYF.

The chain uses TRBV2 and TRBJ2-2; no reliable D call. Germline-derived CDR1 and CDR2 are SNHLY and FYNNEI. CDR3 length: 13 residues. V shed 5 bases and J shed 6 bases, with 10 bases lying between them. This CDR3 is CASSQNGAGELFF. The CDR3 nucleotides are TGTGCCAGCAGTCAAAACGGAGCCGGGGAGCTGTTTTTT.

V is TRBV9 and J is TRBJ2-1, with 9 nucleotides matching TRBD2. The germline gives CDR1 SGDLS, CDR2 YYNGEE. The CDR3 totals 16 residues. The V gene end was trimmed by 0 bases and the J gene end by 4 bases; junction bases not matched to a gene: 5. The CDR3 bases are TGTGCCAGCAGCGTAGTTCCCACTAGCGGGTACAATGAGCAGTTCTTC. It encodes CASSVVPTSGYNEQFF.

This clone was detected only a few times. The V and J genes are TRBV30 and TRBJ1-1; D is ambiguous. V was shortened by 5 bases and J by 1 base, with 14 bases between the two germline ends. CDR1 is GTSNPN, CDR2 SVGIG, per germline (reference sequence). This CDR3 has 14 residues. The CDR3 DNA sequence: TGTGCCTGGGCCCTAGAATGGAAGAACACTGAAGCTTTCTTT. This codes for CAWALEWKNTEAFF.

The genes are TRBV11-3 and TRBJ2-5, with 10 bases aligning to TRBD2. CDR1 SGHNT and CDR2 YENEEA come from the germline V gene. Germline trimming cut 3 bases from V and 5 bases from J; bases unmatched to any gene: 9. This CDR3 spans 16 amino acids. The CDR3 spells CASSFSGTSASETQYF. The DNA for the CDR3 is TGTGCCAGCAGCTTCTCCGGGACTAGCGCGTCGGAGACCCAGTACTTC.

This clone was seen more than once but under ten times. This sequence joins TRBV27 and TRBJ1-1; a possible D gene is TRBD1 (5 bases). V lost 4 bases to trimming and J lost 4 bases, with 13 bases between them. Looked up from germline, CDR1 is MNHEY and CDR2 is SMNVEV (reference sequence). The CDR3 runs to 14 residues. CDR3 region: CASSSPGRGTEAFF. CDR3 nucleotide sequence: TGTGCCAGCAGTTCCCCAGGGAGAGGCACTGAAGCTTTCTTT.

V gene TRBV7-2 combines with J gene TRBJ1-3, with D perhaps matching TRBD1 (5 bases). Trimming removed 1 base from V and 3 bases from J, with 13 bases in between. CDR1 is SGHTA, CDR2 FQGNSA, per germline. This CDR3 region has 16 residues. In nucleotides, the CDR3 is TGTGCCAGCAGCTTAGACAGGCCCAGGGTTGGAAACACCATATATTTT. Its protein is CASSLDRPRVGNTIYF.

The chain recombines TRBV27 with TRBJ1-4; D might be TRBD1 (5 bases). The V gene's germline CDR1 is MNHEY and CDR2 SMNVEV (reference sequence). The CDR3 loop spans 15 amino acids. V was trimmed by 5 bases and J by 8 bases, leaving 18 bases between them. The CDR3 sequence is CASSRSTGRGEKLFF. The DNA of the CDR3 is TGTGCCAGCAGTCGATCGACGGGGCGGGGGGAAAAACTGTTTTTT.

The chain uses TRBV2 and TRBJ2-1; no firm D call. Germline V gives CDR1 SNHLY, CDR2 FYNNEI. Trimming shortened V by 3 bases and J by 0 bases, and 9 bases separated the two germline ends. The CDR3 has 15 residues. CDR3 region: CASSDEGSSYNEQFF. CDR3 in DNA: TGTGCCAGCAGTGACGAAGGAAGCTCCTACAATGAGCAGTTCTTC. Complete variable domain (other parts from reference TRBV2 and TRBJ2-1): EPEVTQTPSHQVTQMGQEVILRCVPISNHLYFYWYRQILGQKVEFLVSFYNNEISEKSEIFDDQFSVERPDGSNFTLKIRSTKLEDSAMYFCASSDEGSSYNEQFFGPGTRLTVL.

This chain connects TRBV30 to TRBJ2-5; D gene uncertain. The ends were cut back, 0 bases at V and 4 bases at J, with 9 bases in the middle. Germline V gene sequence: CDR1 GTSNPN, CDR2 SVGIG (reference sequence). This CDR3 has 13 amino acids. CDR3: CAWSVRVRETQYF. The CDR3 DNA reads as TGTGCCTGGAGTGTACGGGTCCGAGAGACCCAGTACTTC.

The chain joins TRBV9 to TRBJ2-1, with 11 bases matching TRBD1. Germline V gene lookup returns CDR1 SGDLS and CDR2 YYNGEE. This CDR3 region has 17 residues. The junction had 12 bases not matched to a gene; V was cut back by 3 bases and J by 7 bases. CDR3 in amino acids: CASSASGTGGAWNEQFF. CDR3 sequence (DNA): TGTGCCAGCAGCGCTTCCGGGACAGGGGGTGCGTGGAATGAGCAGTTCTTC.

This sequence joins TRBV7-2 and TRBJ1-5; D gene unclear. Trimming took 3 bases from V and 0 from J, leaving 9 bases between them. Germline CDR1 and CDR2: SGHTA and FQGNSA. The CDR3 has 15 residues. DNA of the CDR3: TGTGCCAGCAGCTTCAACAGTAATAGCAATCAGCCCCAGCATTTT. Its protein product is CASSFNSNSNQPQHF.

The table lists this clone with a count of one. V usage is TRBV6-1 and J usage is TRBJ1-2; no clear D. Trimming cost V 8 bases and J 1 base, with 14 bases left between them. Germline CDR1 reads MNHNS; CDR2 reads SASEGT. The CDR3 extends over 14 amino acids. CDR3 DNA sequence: TGTGCCAGCGACCTTGGGGTTAATAACTATGGCTACACCTTC. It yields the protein CASDLGVNNYGYTF.

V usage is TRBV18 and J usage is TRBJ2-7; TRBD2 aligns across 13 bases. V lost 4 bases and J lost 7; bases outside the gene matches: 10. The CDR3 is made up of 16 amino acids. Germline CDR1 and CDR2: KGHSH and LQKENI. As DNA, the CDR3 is TGTGCCAGCTCACTCGATACTAGCGGGAGGGCAAGTGAGCAGTACTTC. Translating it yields CASSLDTSGRASEQYF.

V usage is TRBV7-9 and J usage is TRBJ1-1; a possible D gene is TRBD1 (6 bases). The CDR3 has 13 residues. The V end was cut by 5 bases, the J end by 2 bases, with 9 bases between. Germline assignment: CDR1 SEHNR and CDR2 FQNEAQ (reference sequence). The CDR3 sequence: CASSRTANTEAFF. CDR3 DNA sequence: TGTGCCAGCAGCCGGACAGCAAACACTGAAGCTTTCTTT.

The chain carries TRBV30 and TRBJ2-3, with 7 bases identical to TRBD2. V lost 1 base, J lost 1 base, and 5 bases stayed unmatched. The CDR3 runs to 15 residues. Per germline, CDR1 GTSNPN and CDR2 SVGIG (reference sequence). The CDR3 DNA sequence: TGTGCCTGGAGTGACGAGGGGAGGGGCACAGATACGCAGTATTTT. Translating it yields CAWSDEGRGTDTQYF.